This passage covers 23 T cell receptor beta chains from one sample sequenced in a study of cytomegalovirus exposure and HLA in healthy donors. Vbeta (60) and Jbeta (13) primers were used in the PCR. TCRdb keeps only in-frame clones here, not all; method: immunoSEQ multiplex PCR. The sample contains 190,000 or so clones, approximately 83% of which appear only once. Sequenced input: PBMCs. These receptors were obtained from a boy aged 2 to 10 in good health and CMV-seronegative.

Here the CDR3 reads CASSQMDRLQHSPLHF. The CDR3 coding sequence is TGTGCCAGCAGCCAGATGGACAGGCTTCAACATTCACCCCTCCACTTT. V usage is TRBV4-2 and J usage is TRBJ1-6; TRBD1 matches 7 bases. The CDR3 has 16 residues. Germline V CDR1 and CDR2: LGHNA, YNFKEQ. With 3 bases clipped from V and 8 bases from J, the junction kept 10 bases outside the gene matches.

This chain connects TRBV6-6 to TRBJ1-1, with a weak D call TRBD1 (5 bases). Germline V gene data show CDR1 as MNHNY and CDR2 as SVGAGI (reference sequence). The CDR3 length is 12 residues. Trimming stripped 3 bases from V and 8 bases from J, with 10 bases between. CDR3: CASSYLRGEAFF. As DNA, the CDR3 is TGTGCCAGCAGTTATTTACGGGGGGAAGCTTTCTTT.

The chain is built from TRBV5-6 and TRBJ1-1; D might be TRBD1 (5 bases). CDR3 length: 14 residues. Germline values: CDR1 SGHDT, CDR2 YYEEEE. V dropped 0 bases and J dropped 3 bases, with 9 bases sitting between them. CDR3 sequence reads: CASSLGIGDTEAFF. CDR3 in DNA: TGTGCCAGCAGCTTGGGGATAGGGGACACTGAAGCTTTCTTT.

This clone was seen once. This chain links TRBV7-2 with TRBJ1-1, with D hard to call. The length of the CDR3 is 12 residues. CDR1 and CDR2 (germline): SGHTA, FQGNSA. Trimming took 3 bases from V and 3 from J, leaving 5 bases between them. CDR3 nucleotides: TGTGCCAGCAGCTTGTGGCACACTGAAGCTTTCTTT. It yields the protein CASSLWHTEAFF.

V usage is TRBV7-2 and J usage is TRBJ1-5; D might be TRBD1 (6 bases). Trimming pared 5 bases from V and 6 bases from J, leaving 20 bases between. Germline V gene sequence: CDR1 SGHTA, CDR2 FQGNSA. This CDR3 has 16 amino acids. The CDR3 DNA is TGTGCCAGCAGCCCCGGGACAATATTTTTGGGTCAGCCCCAGCATTTT. Amino acid sequence: CASSPGTIFLGQPQHF.

In this sample, this clone turned up a few times. The genes are TRBV2 and TRBJ2-3; D possibly corresponds to TRBD2 (5 bases). V was pared by 0 bases and J by 2 bases, with 9 bases between. CDR3 length: 15 amino acids. Germline V gives CDR1 SNHLY, CDR2 FYNNEI. The CDR3 region has the DNA TGTGCCAGCAGTGAAGCGCTAGCCCTCACAGATACGCAGTATTTT. Its translation is CASSEALALTDTQYF.

The V and J genes are TRBV19 and TRBJ2-1, with 10 nucleotides matching TRBD1. The CDR3 runs 16 residues. V lost 0 bases, J lost 11 bases, and 10 bases stayed unmatched. Germline assignment: CDR1 LNHDA and CDR2 SQIVND (reference sequence). CDR3 sequence (DNA): TGTGCCAGTAGTATAGATCTGTTGGACAGGGGGGCAAAGCAGTTCTTC. Translation: CASSIDLLDRGAKQFF.

The chain couples TRBV4-3 to TRBJ2-7; 12 positions agree with TRBD1. Germline CDR1 reads LGHNA; CDR2 reads YSLEER. The CDR3 covers 15 residues. Trimming removed 3 bases from V and 5 bases from J; junction bases left unmatched: 5. The CDR3 DNA is TGCGCCAGCAGCCAGACCGGGACAGGGGGCGACGAGCAGTACTTC. It specifies CASSQTGTGGDEQYF.

The chain links TRBV6-1 to TRBJ1-2; D possibly corresponds to TRBD1 (6 bases). Between the trimmed V and J ends, which lost 6 bases and 0 bases, there was a span of 14 bases. The germline CDR1 and CDR2 sequences are MNHNS and SASEGT. This CDR3 is built from 15 residues. The CDR3 DNA follows: TGTGCCAGCAGGAAGGATTCAGGGGCTAACTATGGCTACACCTTC. It encodes CASRKDSGANYGYTF.

The gene calls are TRBV6-1 and TRBJ1-6; D unresolved. This CDR3 contains 16 residues. Trimming stripped 4 bases from V and 9 bases from J, with 19 bases between. CDR1 is MNHNS and CDR2 is SASEGT in the germline V gene. This CDR3 is CASSAIYSKLLSPLHF. The CDR3 nucleotides are TGTGCCAGCAGTGCGATTTACAGTAAACTCCTTTCACCCCTCCACTTT.

V usage is TRBV6-5 and J usage is TRBJ1-1, with 7 bases that match TRBD1. V was pared by 6 bases and J by 2 bases, with 6 bases of the junction left unmatched. This CDR3 spans 14 amino acids. CDR1 and CDR2 from the germline V gene are MNHEY and SVGAGI. The CDR3 DNA reads TGTGCCAGCAGCAATACAGGGGCAAACACTGAAGCTTTCTTT. Residues: CASSNTGANTEAFF.

V is TRBV18 and J is TRBJ2-5; TRBD2 matches at 9 bases. CDR1 and CDR2 from the germline V gene are KGHSH and LQKENI. The CDR3 totals 13 residues. Trimming removed 4 bases from V and 3 bases from J; junction bases left unmatched: 0. The CDR3 coding sequence is TGTGCCAGCTCACGCGGGGGGGAAGAGACCCAGTACTTC. Protein: CASSRGGEETQYF.

The rearrangement links TRBV5-1 to TRBJ2-1; TRBD1 aligns across 7 bases. V shed 1 base, J shed 10 bases, and the junction held 5 bases outside the gene matches. This CDR3 is built from 13 residues. The germline V gene has CDR1 SGHRS and CDR2 YFSETQ. The CDR3 protein is CASSLYRGVEQFF. The DNA for the CDR3 is TGCGCCAGCAGCTTGTACAGGGGTGTGGAGCAGTTCTTC. The full variable domain, rest sourced from reference TRBV5-1 and TRBJ2-1, is KAGVTQTPRYLIKTRGQQVTLSCSPISGHRSVSWYQQTPGQGLQFLFEYFSETQRNKGNFPGRFSGRQFSNSRSEMNVSTLELGDSALYLCASSLYRGVEQFFGPGTRLTVL.

This rearrangement joins TRBV7-2 to TRBJ2-3; TRBD2 matches at 7 bases. V was clipped by 7 bases and J by 6 bases; unmatched bases: 10. The germline V gene has CDR1 SGHTA and CDR2 FQGNSA. This CDR3 has 14 amino acids. The CDR3 reads CASTPGLGADTQYF. The CDR3 nucleotides are TGTGCCAGCACCCCTGGACTAGGGGCGGATACGCAGTATTTT.

This sequence joins TRBV5-1 and TRBJ2-5, with 10 nucleotides matching TRBD1. TRBJ2-7 explains the end of the DNA better; the J call may be wrong. The CDR3 totals 16 residues. Looked up from germline, CDR1 is SGHRS and CDR2 is YFSETQ. The CDR3 DNA sequence: TGCGCCAGCAGCGGGGGACAGGGGTCGGCTTTTGCCGAGCAGTACTTC. Translation: CASSGGQGSAFAEQYF.

This chain uses TRBV19 with TRBJ1-2, with D possibly matching TRBD1 (5 bases). Germline CDR1 reads LNHDA; CDR2 reads SQIVND (reference sequence). There are 14 residues in the CDR3. Trimming took off 6 bases at V and 8 bases at J, with 19 bases between the two ends. DNA for the CDR3: TGTGCCAGTAGCAGGGACTTGAGCAAGGAGGGCTACACCTTC. Encoded protein: CASSRDLSKEGYTF.

The V gene is TRBV5-6, the J gene TRBJ1-2; 8 positions agree with TRBD1. The germline V gene encodes CDR1 SGHDT and CDR2 YYEEEE. V lost 0 bases and J lost 5; bases outside the gene matches: 6. The CDR3 covers 15 residues. Here the CDR3 DNA reads TGTGCCAGCAGCTTGGTGGGGACAGGCCTTTATGGCTACACCTTC. It encodes CASSLVGTGLYGYTF.

V and J are TRBV29-1 and TRBJ1-1; 8 nucleotides align to TRBD1. Germline V gene data show CDR1 as SQVTM and CDR2 as ANQGSEA. CDR3 size: 12 residues. V trimming: 4 bases; J trimming: 11 bases; junction bases outside the gene matches: 9. In DNA form, the CDR3 reads TGCAGCGTTGCGAGGCAGGGGGCAAACGCTTTCTTT. Its translation: CSVARQGANAFF. Together with reference TRBV29-1 and TRBJ1-1, the CDR3 gives the full variable domain: SAVISQKPSRDICQRGTSLTIQCQVDSQVTMMFWYRQQPGQSLTLIATANQGSEATYESGFVIDKFPISRPNLTFSTLTVSNMSPEDSSIYLCSVARQGANAFFGQGTRLTVV.

This chain links TRBV5-1 with TRBJ1-2; D not resolved. Trimming left V 2 bases short and J 1 base short, with 3 bases between. The CDR3 sequence is 12 residues long. CDR1 SGHRS and CDR2 YFSETQ come from the germline V gene. The CDR3 coding sequence is TGCGCCAGCAGCTTCAATAACTATGGCTACACCTTC. It specifies CASSFNNYGYTF.

The chain has TRBV29-1 and TRBJ1-2; tentative D call: TRBD1 (6 bases). Trimming removed 4 bases at V and 7 bases at J, with 13 bases between. This CDR3 is built from 12 residues. Germline CDR1 SQVTM, CDR2 ANQGSEA. For the CDR3, the DNA is TGCAGCGTTGTGTTGGGGGCGGGTGGCTACACCTTC. Amino acid sequence: CSVVLGAGGYTF. Using reference TRBV29-1 and TRBJ1-2 for the parts outside the CDR3, the full variable domain is SAVISQKPSRDICQRGTSLTIQCQVDSQVTMMFWYRQQPGQSLTLIATANQGSEATYESGFVIDKFPISRPNLTFSTLTVSNMSPEDSSIYLCSVVLGAGGYTFGSGTRLTVV.

This rearrangement joins TRBV5-4 to TRBJ1-2, with 10 bases fitting TRBD1. The CDR3 sequence is 15 residues long. V shed 1 base, J shed 9 bases, and the junction held 9 bases outside the gene matches. Per germline, CDR1 SGHNT and CDR2 YYREEE (reference sequence). The CDR3, as DNA: TGTGCCAGCAGCTTGACTCGGGACAGGGGAGTTAGCTACACCTTC. Protein: CASSLTRDRGVSYTF.

This chain links TRBV2 with TRBJ1-2, with TRBD1 matching over 12 bases. V lost 8 bases, J lost 8 bases, and 9 bases stayed unmatched. There are 14 residues in the CDR3. Germline CDR1 is SNHLY and CDR2 is FYNNEI. The CDR3 nucleotides are TGTGCCAGCCAAACCGGGACAGGGGGCCTCGGCTACACCTTC. Translated: CASQTGTGGLGYTF. The variable domain in full, completed from reference TRBV2 and TRBJ1-2, reads EPEVTQTPSHQVTQMGQEVILRCVPISNHLYFYWYRQILGQKVEFLVSFYNNEISEKSEIFDDQFSVERPDGSNFTLKIRSTKLEDSAMYFCASQTGTGGLGYTFGSGTRLTVV.

The chain couples TRBV2 to TRBJ1-1; 8 positions match TRBD1. This CDR3 is 14 amino acids long. Germline assignment: CDR1 SNHLY and CDR2 FYNNEI. V trimming: 7 bases; J trimming: 3 bases; junction bases outside the gene matches: 7. The chain's CDR3 is CASTTDRVDTEAFF. For the CDR3, the DNA is TGTGCCAGCACCACGGACAGGGTTGACACTGAAGCTTTCTTT. The whole variable domain, filled in from reference TRBV2 and TRBJ1-1, reads EPEVTQTPSHQVTQMGQEVILRCVPISNHLYFYWYRQILGQKVEFLVSFYNNEISEKSEIFDDQFSVERPDGSNFTLKIRSTKLEDSAMYFCASTTDRVDTEAFFGQGTRLTVV.